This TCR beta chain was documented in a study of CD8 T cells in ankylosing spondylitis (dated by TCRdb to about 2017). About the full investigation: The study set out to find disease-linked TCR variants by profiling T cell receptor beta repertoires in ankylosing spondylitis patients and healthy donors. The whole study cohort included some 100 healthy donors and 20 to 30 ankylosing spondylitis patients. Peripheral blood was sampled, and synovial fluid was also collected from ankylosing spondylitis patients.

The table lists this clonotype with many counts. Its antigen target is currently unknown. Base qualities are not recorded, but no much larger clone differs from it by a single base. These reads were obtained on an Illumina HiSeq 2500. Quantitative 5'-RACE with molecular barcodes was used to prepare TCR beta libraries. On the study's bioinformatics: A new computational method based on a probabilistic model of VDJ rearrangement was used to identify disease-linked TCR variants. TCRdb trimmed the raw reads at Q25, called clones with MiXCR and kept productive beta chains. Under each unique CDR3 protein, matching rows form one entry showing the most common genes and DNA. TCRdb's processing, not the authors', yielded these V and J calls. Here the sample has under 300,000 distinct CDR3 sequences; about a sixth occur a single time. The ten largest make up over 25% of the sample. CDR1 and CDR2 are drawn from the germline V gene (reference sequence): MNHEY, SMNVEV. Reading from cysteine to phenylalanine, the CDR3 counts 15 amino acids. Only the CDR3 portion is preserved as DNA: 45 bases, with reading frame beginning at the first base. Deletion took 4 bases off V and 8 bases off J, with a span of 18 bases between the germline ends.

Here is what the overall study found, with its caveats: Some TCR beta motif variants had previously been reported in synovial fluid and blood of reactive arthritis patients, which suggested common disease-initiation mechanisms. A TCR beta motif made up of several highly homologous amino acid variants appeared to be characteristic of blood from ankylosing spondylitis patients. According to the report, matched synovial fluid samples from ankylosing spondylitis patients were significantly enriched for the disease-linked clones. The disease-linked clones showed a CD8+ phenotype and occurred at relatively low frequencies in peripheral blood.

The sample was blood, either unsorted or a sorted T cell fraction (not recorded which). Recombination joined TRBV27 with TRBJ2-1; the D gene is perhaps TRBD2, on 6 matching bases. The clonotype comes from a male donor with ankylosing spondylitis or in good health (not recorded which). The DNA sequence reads TGTGCCAGCAGTTACCCCGGACTAAATCGGGATGAGCAGTTCTTC. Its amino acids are CASSYPGLNRDEQFF.